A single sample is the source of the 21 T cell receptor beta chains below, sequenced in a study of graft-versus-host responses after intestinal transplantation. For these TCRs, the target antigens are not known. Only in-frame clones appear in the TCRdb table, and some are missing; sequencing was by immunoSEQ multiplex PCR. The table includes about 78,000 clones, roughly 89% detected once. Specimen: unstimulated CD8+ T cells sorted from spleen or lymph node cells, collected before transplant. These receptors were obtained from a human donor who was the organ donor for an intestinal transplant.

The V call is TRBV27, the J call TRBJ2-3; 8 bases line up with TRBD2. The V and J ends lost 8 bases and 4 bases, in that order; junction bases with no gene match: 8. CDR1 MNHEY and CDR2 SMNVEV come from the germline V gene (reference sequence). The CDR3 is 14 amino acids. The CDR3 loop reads CASAPGGPSDTQYF. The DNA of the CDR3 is TGTGCCAGCGCCCCGGGGGGGCCATCAGATACGCAGTATTTT.

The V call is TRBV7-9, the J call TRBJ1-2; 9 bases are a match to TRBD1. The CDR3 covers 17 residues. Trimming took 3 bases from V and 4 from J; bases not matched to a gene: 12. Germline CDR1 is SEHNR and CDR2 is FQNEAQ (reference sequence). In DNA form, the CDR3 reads TGTGCCAGCAGCTTCCCTCCCACAGGGGGCCCCGGCTATGGCTACACCTTC. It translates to CASSFPPTGGPGYGYTF.

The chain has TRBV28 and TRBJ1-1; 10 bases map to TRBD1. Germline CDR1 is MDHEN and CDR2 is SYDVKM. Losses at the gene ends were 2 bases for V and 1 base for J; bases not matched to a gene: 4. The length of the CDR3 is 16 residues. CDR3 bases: TGTGCCAGCAGTTTAGGACAGGGGGGTTGGAACACTGAAGCTTTCTTT. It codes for CASSLGQGGWNTEAFF.

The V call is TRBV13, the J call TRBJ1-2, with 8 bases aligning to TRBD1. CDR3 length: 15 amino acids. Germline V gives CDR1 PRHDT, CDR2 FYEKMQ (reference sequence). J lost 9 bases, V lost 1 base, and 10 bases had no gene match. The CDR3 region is CASSLEVGDRRRYTF. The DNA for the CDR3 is TGTGCCAGCAGCTTAGAAGTTGGGGACAGGAGGCGCTACACCTTC.

CDR3 in amino acids: CATSRGLAGIDTDTQYF. CDR3 nucleotides: TGTGCCACCAGCAGAGGGCTAGCGGGGATCGACACAGATACGCAGTATTTT. The chain links TRBV15 to TRBJ2-3; TRBD2 matches 9 bases. CDR3 length: 17 amino acids. V lost 1 base to trimming and J lost 2 bases; unmatched junction nucleotides: 7. Germline CDR1 and CDR2: LNHNV and YYDKDF (reference sequence).

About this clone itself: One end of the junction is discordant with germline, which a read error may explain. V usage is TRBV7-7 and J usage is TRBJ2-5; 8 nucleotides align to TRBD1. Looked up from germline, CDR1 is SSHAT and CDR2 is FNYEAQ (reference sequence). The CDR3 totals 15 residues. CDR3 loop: CASSSDRGFQETQYF. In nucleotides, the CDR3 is TGTGCTAGCAGCTCCGACAGGGGATTCCAAGAGACCCAGTACTTC.

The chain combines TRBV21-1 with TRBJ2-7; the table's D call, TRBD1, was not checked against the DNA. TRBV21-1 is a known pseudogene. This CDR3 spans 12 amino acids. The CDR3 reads CASHRQGYEQYV. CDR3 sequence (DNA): TGTGCCAGCCATCGACAGGGCTACGAGCAGTACGTC.

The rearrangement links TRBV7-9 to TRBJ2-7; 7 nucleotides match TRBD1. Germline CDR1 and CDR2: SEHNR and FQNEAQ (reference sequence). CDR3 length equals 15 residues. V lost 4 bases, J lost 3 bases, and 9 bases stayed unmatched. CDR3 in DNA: TGTGCCAGCAGCTATCCCGGGACAGAGGTCTACGAGCAGTACGTC. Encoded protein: CASSYPGTEVYEQYV.

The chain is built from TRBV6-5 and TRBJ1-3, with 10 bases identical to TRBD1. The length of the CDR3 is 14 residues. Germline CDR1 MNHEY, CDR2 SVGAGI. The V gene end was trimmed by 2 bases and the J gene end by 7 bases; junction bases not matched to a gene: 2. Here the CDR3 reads CASSYGTGVNTIYF. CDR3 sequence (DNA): TGTGCCAGCAGTTACGGGACAGGGGTGAACACCATATATTTT.

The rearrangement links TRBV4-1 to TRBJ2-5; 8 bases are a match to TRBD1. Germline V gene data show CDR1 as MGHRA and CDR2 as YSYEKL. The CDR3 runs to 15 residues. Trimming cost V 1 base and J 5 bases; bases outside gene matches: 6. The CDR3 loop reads CASSQGWTGRETQYF. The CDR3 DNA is TGCGCCAGCAGCCAAGGTTGGACAGGGCGGGAGACCCAGTACTTC.

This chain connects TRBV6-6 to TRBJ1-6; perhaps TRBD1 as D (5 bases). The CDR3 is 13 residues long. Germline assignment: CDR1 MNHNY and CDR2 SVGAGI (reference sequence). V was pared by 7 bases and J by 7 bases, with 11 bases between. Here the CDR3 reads CASNQGWNSPLHF. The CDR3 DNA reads TGTGCCAGCAACCAGGGCTGGAATTCACCCCTCCACTTT.

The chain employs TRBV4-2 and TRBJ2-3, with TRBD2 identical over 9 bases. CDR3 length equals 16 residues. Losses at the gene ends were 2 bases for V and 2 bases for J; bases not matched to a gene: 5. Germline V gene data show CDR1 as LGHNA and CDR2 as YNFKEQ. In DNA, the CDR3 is TGTGCCAGCAGCCAAATAGCGGGGGAGGTCACAGATACGCAGTATTTT. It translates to CASSQIAGEVTDTQYF.

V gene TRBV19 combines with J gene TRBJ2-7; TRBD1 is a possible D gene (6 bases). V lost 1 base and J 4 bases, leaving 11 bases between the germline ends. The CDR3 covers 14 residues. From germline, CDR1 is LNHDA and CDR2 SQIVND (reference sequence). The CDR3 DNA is TGTGCCAGTAGTATAGCCGCAGGGGATTACGAGCAGTACGTC. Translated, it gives CASSIAAGDYEQYV.

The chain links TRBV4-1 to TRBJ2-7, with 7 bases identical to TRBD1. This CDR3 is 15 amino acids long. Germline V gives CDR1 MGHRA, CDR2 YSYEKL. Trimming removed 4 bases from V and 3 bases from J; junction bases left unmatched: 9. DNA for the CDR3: TGCGCCAGCAGCCGACAGCACGGGACAGACTACGAGCAGTACGTC. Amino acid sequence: CASSRQHGTDYEQYV.

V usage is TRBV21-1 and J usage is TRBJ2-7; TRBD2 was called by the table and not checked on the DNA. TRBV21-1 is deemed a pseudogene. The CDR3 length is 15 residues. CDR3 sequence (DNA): TGTGCCAGCAGCAAATCGGGAGGGGAGACCTACGAGCAGTACGTC. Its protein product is CASSKSGGETYEQYV.

The DNA of the CDR3 is TGTGCCAGCAGCCAACAGGGGGCGGAGGGCTACACCTTC. It is translated as CASSQQGAEGYTF. The V and J genes are TRBV7-3 and TRBJ1-2, with 9 nucleotides matching TRBD1. The CDR3 covers 13 residues. Germline CDR1 reads SGHTA; CDR2 reads FQGTGA. J gave up 8 bases and V 5 bases, and 6 bases lay outside the gene matches.

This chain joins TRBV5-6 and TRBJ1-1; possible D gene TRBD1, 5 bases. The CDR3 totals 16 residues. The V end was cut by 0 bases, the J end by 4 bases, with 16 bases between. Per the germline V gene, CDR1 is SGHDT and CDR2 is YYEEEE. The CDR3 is CASSLASEGLLTEAFF. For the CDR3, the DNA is TGTGCCAGCAGCTTGGCCTCGGAGGGGTTACTCACTGAAGCTTTCTTT.

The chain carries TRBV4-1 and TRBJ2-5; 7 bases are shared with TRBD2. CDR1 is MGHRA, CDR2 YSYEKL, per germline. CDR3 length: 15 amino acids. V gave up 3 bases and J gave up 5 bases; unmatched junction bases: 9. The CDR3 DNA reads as TGCGCCAGCAGCCATATGGGAGGGGCTGGGGAGACCCAGTACTTC. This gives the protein CASSHMGGAGETQYF.

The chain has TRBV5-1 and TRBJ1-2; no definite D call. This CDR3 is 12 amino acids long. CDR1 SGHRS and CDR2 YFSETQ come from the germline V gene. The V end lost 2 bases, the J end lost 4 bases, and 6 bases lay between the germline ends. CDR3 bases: TGCGCCAGCAGCTTCTCGTTCTATGGCTACACCTTC. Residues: CASSFSFYGYTF.

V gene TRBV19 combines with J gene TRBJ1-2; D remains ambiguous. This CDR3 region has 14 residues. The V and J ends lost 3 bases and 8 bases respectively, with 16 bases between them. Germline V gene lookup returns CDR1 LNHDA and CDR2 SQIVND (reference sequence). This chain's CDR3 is CASSMGDGLLGYTF. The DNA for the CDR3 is TGTGCCAGTAGTATGGGAGACGGACTATTGGGCTACACCTTC.

The chain's CDR3 is CASRRGTYNEQFF. The DNA for the CDR3 is TGTGCCAGCAGGCGGGGGACCTACAATGAGCAGTTCTTC. The chain combines TRBV2 with TRBJ2-1; 7 nucleotides line up with TRBD2. Germline values: CDR1 SNHLY, CDR2 FYNNEI. Losses at the gene ends were 6 bases for V and 2 bases for J; bases not matched to a gene: 1. There are 13 residues in the CDR3.